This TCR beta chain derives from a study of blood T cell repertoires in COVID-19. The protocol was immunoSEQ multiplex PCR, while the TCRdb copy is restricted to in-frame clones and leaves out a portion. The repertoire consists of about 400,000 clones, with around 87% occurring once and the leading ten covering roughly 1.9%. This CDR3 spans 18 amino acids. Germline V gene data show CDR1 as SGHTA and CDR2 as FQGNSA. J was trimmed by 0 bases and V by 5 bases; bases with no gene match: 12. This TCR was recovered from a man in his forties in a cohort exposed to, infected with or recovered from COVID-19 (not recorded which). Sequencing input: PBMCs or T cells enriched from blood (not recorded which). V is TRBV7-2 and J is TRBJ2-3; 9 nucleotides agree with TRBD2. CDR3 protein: CASSHNLLAGISTDTQYF. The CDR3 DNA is TGTGCCAGCAGCCACAACCTACTAGCGGGTATTAGCACAGATACGCAGTATTTT.